This TCR beta chain was documented in a study of blood T cell repertoires in COVID-19. The assay was immunoSEQ multiplex PCR, and TCRdb's table has in-frame clones only and misses some. The table records about 430,000 clones, approximately 90% of them present only once. The CDR3 contains 15 residues. The germline CDR1 and CDR2 sequences are SGHRS and YFSETQ. The ends lost 4 bases at V and 4 bases at J; junction bases unmatched: 10. The rearrangement links TRBV5-1 to TRBJ2-7; 8 bases map to TRBD1. The TCR was taken from a woman aged 18-35 years who had been exposed to COVID-19. Sequencing input: PBMCs or T cells enriched from blood (not recorded which). CDR3 in amino acids: CASSHPDRAVYEQYF. DNA for the CDR3: TGCGCCAGCAGCCATCCGGACAGGGCCGTTTACGAGCAGTACTTC.